The 5 T cell receptor beta chains listed next were all sequenced from one sample in a study of shared T cell receptors in the human thymus. Assay: immunoSEQ multiplex PCR; the TCRdb copy retains only in-frame clones and omits some. The repertoire has roughly 410,000 clones, 95% of them found once; the top ten carry roughly 0.02%. The specimen sequenced was thymocytes. The receptors were gathered from a human donor.

This clone came up once. The V and J genes are TRBV11-2 and TRBJ2-7; D call uncertain. Trimming left V 0 bases short and J 0 bases short, with 21 bases between. Germline V gene sequence: CDR1 SGHAT, CDR2 FQNNGV. The CDR3 has 19 residues. In DNA form, the CDR3 reads TGTGCCAGCAGCTTAGATCGTGGTCGGACCATACAATACTCCTACGAGCAGTACTTC. It codes for CASSLDRGRTIQYSYEQYF.

The rearrangement links TRBV14 to TRBJ1-2; no firm D call. Trimming stripped 0 bases from V and 6 bases from J, with 11 bases between. Per germline, CDR1 SGHDN and CDR2 FVKESK. There are 14 residues in the CDR3. This CDR3 is CASSQDLGWDGYTF. DNA of the CDR3: TGTGCCAGCAGCCAAGATTTGGGATGGGATGGCTACACCTTC.

This chain connects TRBV19 to TRBJ2-2; D unresolved. This CDR3 spans 13 amino acids. V lost 5 bases, J lost 1 base, and 5 bases lay in between. CDR1 and CDR2 from the germline V gene are LNHDA and SQIVND (reference sequence). CDR3 loop: CASSFWNTGELFF. The CDR3, as DNA: TGTGCCAGTAGTTTTTGGAACACCGGGGAGCTGTTTTTT.

The gene calls are TRBV19 and TRBJ1-1; D may be TRBD1 (5 bases). CDR1 is LNHDA, CDR2 SQIVND, per germline (reference sequence). This CDR3 contains 15 residues. V gave up 3 bases and J gave up 1 base, with 12 bases separating them. CDR3 amino acids: CASSIWSGQNTEAFF. The CDR3 DNA reads as TGTGCCAGTAGTATCTGGTCAGGGCAGAACACTGAAGCTTTCTTT.

The V and J genes are TRBV23-1 and TRBJ1-4; D is ambiguous. TRBV23-1 falls under the ORF class, with uncertain function. The CDR3 runs 14 residues. Trimming left V 6 bases short and J 7 bases short, with 15 bases between. The CDR3 protein is CASRCRTLGEKLFF. The CDR3 DNA reads as TGCGCCAGCAGGTGCCGGACGTTAGGTGAAAAACTGTTTTTT.